Included here is one T cell receptor beta chain sequence, with context. No antigen is known for it. During its preparation, the TCRbeta library received unique molecular identifiers. TCRdb itself ran the PCR reads through MiXCR, one entry per CDR3 protein. In the table there are about 980,000 distinct CDR3 sequences, less than 30% of which are singletons. This specimen comes from a study of T-cell reconstitution after alpha-beta-depleted transplantation in children. The CDR3 has 14 residues. Trimming removed 1 base from V and 3 bases from J, with 9 bases in between. The germline gives CDR1 LNHNV, CDR2 YYDKDF (reference sequence). The study, taken as a whole, reports: Reported findings indicate that, about two months after transplant, alpha-beta T cells came from several hundred expanded clones, which were derived from non-depleted graft cells. Surviving recipient cells, namely T cells and thymic progenitors, were the source of high day-60 TCRbeta diversity in some patients. The authors attributed T-cell counts and diversity one year after transplant mostly to newly produced T cells.

J is TRBJ1-2 and V is TRBV15; D not certain. The starting material was PBMCs, mostly from graft donor cells, obtained 360 days after TCRalphabeta/CD19-depleted stem cell transplant. This clonotype was obtained from a boy in the first two years of life who had a stem cell transplant for SCID, so the T cells may come from the graft donor. CDR3 bases: TGTGCCACCAGCAGAGGGGAGGTGGACTATGGCTACACCTTC. It yields the protein CATSRGEVDYGYTF.